This TCR beta chain is drawn from a study of neurological immune-mediated disorders. This clonotype was recorded a few times. The germline V gene encodes CDR1 KGHSH and CDR2 LQKENI. The CDR3 loop spans 14 amino acids. V was clipped by 2 bases and J by 7 bases, with 14 bases between them. Each CDR3 protein gets one entry after TCRdb re-called the 5' RACE reads with MiXCR. The sample includes about 120,000 distinct CDR3 sequences, more than 2.5% seen only once; the top ten take roughly 1.3%. The clonotype was recovered from a woman between 25 and 40 years old with multiple sclerosis. This chain connects TRBV18 to TRBJ1-2, with D perhaps matching TRBD1 (5 bases). The sequencing sample was made of PBMCs. CDR3 in DNA: TGTGCCAGCTCACCAGTTTCTGGGGCCGGTGGCTACACCTTC. It yields the protein CASSPVSGAGGYTF.